The 6 T cell receptor beta chains below come from one sample, sequenced in a study of sequential checkpoint blockade in melanoma. Treatment defined: randomized to nivolumab then ipilimumab (arm A) or the reverse (arm B). TCRdb keeps only in-frame clones here, not all; method: immunoSEQ multiplex PCR. The sample consists of 1,800 or so clones, 20% to 25% of them appearing once. The sample was tumor tissue (inferred from file names), taken from a patient given nivolumab and ipilimumab in sequence. The receptor set was obtained from a human donor with melanoma.

The chain has TRBV6-8 and TRBJ2-7, with D unclear. Trimming cost V 2 bases and J 4 bases, with 21 bases left between them. The CDR3 totals 17 residues. Germline CDR1 is MNHGY and CDR2 is SAAAGT. The CDR3 spells CASSYVLSAWVTYEQYF. Here the CDR3 DNA reads TGTGCCAGCAGTTACGTTTTAAGTGCCTGGGTGACTTACGAGCAGTACTTC.

By share of the sample, this clone is large. This rearrangement joins TRBV11-3 to TRBJ1-1; D call uncertain. The CDR3 consists of 14 residues. From germline, CDR1 is SGHNT and CDR2 YENEEA. Trimming took 8 bases from V and 5 from J, leaving 18 bases between them. The CDR3 sequence is CASRFGIGITEAFF. The CDR3 nucleotides read TGTGCCAGCCGTTTTGGGATCGGGATTACTGAAGCTTTCTTT. Looking up the rest from reference TRBV11-3 and TRBJ1-1 gives the full variable domain: EAGVVQSPRYKIIEKKQPVAFWCNPISGHNTLYWYLQNLGQGPELLIRYENEEAVDDSQLPKDRFSAERLKGVDSTLKIQPAELGDSAVYLCASRFGIGITEAFFGQGTRLTVV.

This clone appeared a few times. V is TRBV6-8 and J is TRBJ1-4; TRBD1 might be the D (6 bases). Trimming pared 5 bases from V and 8 bases from J, leaving 24 bases between. CDR3 length: 17 residues. Germline values: CDR1 MNHGY, CDR2 SAAAGT. This CDR3 reads CASSLSHGADRIEKLFF. The CDR3 region has the DNA TGTGCCAGCAGTCTCTCTCATGGAGCCGACAGGATCGAAAAACTGTTTTTT.

The chain couples TRBV6-8 to TRBJ1-6, with D possibly TRBD1 on 5 matching bases. The CDR3 extends over 17 amino acids. The germline V and J ends were trimmed by 0 bases and 0 bases, with 9 bases remaining between them. The germline gives CDR1 MNHGY, CDR2 SAAAGT. The CDR3: CASSYSAGSSYNSPLHF. CDR3 coding DNA: TGTGCCAGCAGTTACTCGGCAGGGAGCTCCTATAATTCACCCCTCCACTTT.

This clone has more than one count but fewer than ten. The rearrangement uses TRBV6-8 and TRBJ2-2, with D perhaps TRBD1 (6 bases). CDR1 and CDR2 from the germline V gene are MNHGY and SAAAGT. The CDR3 covers 12 residues. Between the trimmed V and J ends, which lost 4 bases and 14 bases, there was a span of 14 bases. The CDR3 reads CASSSRTVELFF. CDR3 bases: TGTGCCAGCAGTTCTCGGACAGTGGAACTGTTTTTT.

The chain links TRBV5-1 to TRBJ2-3; no definite D call. The germline V and J ends were trimmed by 0 bases and 1 base, with 12 bases remaining between them. Per the germline V gene, CDR1 is SGHRS and CDR2 is YFSETQ. The CDR3 runs 16 residues. CDR3 amino acids: CASSLGSSLGTDTQYF. CDR3 bases: TGCGCCAGCAGCTTGGGGTCCTCTCTGGGCACAGATACGCAGTATTTT.